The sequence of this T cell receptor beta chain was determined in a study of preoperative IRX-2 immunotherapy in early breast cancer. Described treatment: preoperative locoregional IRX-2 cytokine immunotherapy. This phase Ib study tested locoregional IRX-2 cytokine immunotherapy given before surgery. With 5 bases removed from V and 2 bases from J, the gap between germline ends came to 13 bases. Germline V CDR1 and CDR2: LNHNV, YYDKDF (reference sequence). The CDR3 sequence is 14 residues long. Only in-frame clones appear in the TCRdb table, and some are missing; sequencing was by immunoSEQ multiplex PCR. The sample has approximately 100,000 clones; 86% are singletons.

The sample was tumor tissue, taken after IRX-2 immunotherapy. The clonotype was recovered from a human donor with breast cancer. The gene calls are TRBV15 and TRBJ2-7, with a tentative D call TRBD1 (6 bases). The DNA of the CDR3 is TGTGCCACCAGCTTATCAGGGGCCCCCTACGAGCAGTACTTC. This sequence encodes CATSLSGAPYEQYF.